These 28 T cell receptor beta chains share one sample of origin, sequenced in a study of T cells in tumors after PD-1 blockade (dated by TCRdb to the late 2010s). Reading the label with the study, this specimen's time point is: after anti-PD-1 therapy. Library construction relied on the immunoSEQ multiplex PCR assay. TCRdb holds this immuneACCESS table with in-frame rearrangements only. Some clones are missing; in checked studies, unresolved V genes explain under half, and the rest has no known cause. Across this sample there are nearly 25,000 clones, with about 82% seen only once. 10% to 15% of the sample is in the top ten clones. The material sequenced was PBMCs, taken after anti-PD-1 treatment. The receptors were sampled from a human donor with basal cell carcinoma.

V gene TRBV18 combines with J gene TRBJ1-3, with 7 bases that match TRBD1. Losses at the gene ends were 4 bases for V and 1 base for J; bases not matched to a gene: 1. This CDR3 has 14 residues. Germline V gives CDR1 KGHSH, CDR2 LQKENI. The CDR3 loop is CASSQQGSGNTIYF. The DNA of the CDR3 is TGTGCCAGCTCACAACAGGGGTCTGGAAACACCATATATTTT.

CDR3 in amino acids: CASSILGWGSSNQPQHF. DNA for the CDR3: TGTGCCAGTAGTATCTTGGGGTGGGGGTCAAGCAATCAGCCCCAGCATTTT. This chain joins TRBV19 and TRBJ1-5; D is possibly TRBD1 (5 bases). The V gene's germline CDR1 is LNHDA and CDR2 SQIVND (reference sequence). The CDR3 consists of 17 residues. The germline V and J ends were trimmed by 3 bases and 1 base, with 16 bases remaining between them.

The V gene is TRBV3-1 (or the pseudogene TRBV3-2), the J gene TRBJ2-1; unclear D gene. The CDR3 runs to 15 residues. The V end was cut by 0 bases, the J end by 6 bases, with 12 bases between. CDR1 and CDR2 from the germline V gene are LGHDT and YNNKEL (reference sequence). This CDR3 is CASSQDLSFFNEQFF. CDR3 DNA sequence: TGTGCCAGCAGCCAAGATCTGAGCTTTTTCAATGAGCAGTTCTTC.

The chain links TRBV16 to TRBJ2-3, with 9 bases fitting TRBD2. This CDR3 has 15 amino acids. The germline gives CDR1 KGHSY, CDR2 FQNENV. Trimming at V came to 1 base and at J to 3 bases, leaving 2 bases not matched to a gene. In DNA form, the CDR3 reads TGTGCCAGCAGCCAATATCTAGCGGGGACAGATACGCAGTATTTT. Amino acid sequence: CASSQYLAGTDTQYF.

V is TRBV9 and J is TRBJ1-6; no reliable D call. The germline gives CDR1 SGDLS, CDR2 YYNGEE. The CDR3 runs to 13 residues. Trimming took 3 bases from V and 7 from J, leaving 8 bases between them. The CDR3 loop is CASSEAQNSPLHF. CDR3 nucleotides: TGTGCCAGCAGCGAGGCCCAAAATTCACCCCTCCACTTT.

The chain combines TRBV19 with TRBJ2-6, with D possibly matching TRBD2 (6 bases). V was cut by 3 bases and J by 0 bases, with 9 bases left in between. The CDR3 extends over 16 amino acids. CDR1 LNHDA and CDR2 SQIVND come from the germline V gene (reference sequence). The CDR3 here is CASSIHGGSGANVLTF. The CDR3 bases are TGTGCCAGTAGTATCCACGGGGGCTCTGGGGCCAACGTCCTGACTTTC.

This CDR3 is CASSLGTLAGGISQYF. In DNA, the CDR3 is TGCGCCAGCAGCTTGGGTACCCTAGCGGGGGGTATCTCCCAGTACTTC. The chain uses TRBV5-1 and TRBJ2-5, with TRBD2 identical over 11 bases. The V gene's germline CDR1 is SGHRS and CDR2 YFSETQ. The CDR3 runs to 16 residues. With V trimmed by 0 bases and J by 9 bases, 10 bases remained unmatched.

V usage is TRBV27 and J usage is TRBJ1-2; D gene uncertain. The CDR3 spans 11 residues. V was trimmed by 7 bases and J by 8 bases, leaving 11 bases between them. CDR1 and CDR2 from the germline V gene are MNHEY and SMNVEV (reference sequence). DNA for the CDR3: TGTGCCAGCACCCGGGGTCACGGCTACACCTTC. Amino acids: CASTRGHGYTF.

The CDR3 bases are TGTGCCAGCTCACCCTTTGGGCAGACGGAAAAACTGTTTTTT. This translates into CASSPFGQTEKLFF. The chain is built from TRBV18 and TRBJ1-4; no firm D call. The V end was cut by 3 bases, the J end by 8 bases, with 13 bases between. Germline V gene lookup returns CDR1 KGHSH and CDR2 LQKENI. The CDR3 sequence is 14 residues long.

This sequence joins TRBV6-6 and TRBJ1-2; D gene unclear. Trimming took 5 bases from V and 4 from J, leaving 14 bases between them. The CDR3 runs to 14 residues. Germline CDR1 is MNHNY and CDR2 is SVGAGI (reference sequence). The CDR3 DNA follows: TGTGCCAGCAGTGGCCCGGGTGCCAGCTATGGCTACACCTTC. It translates to CASSGPGASYGYTF.

The chain is built from TRBV30 and TRBJ2-3; perhaps TRBD1 as D (6 bases). The V gene lost 3 bases and the J gene lost 1 base, with 17 bases spanning the gap. This CDR3 comprises 16 residues. Per germline, CDR1 GTSNPN and CDR2 SVGIG (reference sequence). CDR3 in DNA: TGTGCCTGGAGCACAGGGACACGTACCCGCACAGATACGCAGTATTTT. Amino acids: CAWSTGTRTRTDTQYF.

This chain joins TRBV7-6 and TRBJ1-6; the D gene is possibly TRBD1 (5 bases). This CDR3 is built from 16 residues. CDR1 SGHVS and CDR2 FNYEAQ come from the germline V gene. V lost 5 bases and J lost 0, with 11 bases in between. In nucleotides, the CDR3 is TGTGCCAGCAGCCAACAGGCGAGCTCCTATAATTCACCCCTCCACTTT. This translates into CASSQQASSYNSPLHF.

The rearrangement uses TRBV25-1 and TRBJ2-3; TRBD2 might be the D (6 bases). This CDR3 has 14 amino acids. From germline, CDR1 is MGHDK and CDR2 SYGVNS. V was clipped by 5 bases and J by 2 bases, with 11 bases between them. The CDR3 protein is CASSLRTNTDTQYF. The CDR3 coding sequence is TGTGCCAGCAGTCTACGGACTAACACAGATACGCAGTATTTT.

The chain links TRBV4-2 to TRBJ2-7, with D possibly being TRBD1 (6 bases). Germline assignment: CDR1 LGHNA and CDR2 YNFKEQ. The V gene lost 4 bases and the J gene lost 2 bases, with 18 bases spanning the gap. The CDR3 covers 16 residues. The CDR3 loop reads CASSPQGPRAPYEQYF. The CDR3 DNA reads TGTGCCAGCAGCCCCCAGGGGCCCAGGGCGCCCTACGAGCAGTACTTC.

The gene calls are TRBV10-3 and TRBJ2-1; 12 bases map to TRBD1. Germline V lookup: CDR1 ENHRY, CDR2 SYGVKD. V was clipped by 6 bases and J by 8 bases; unmatched bases: 5. The CDR3 contains 14 residues. In DNA, the CDR3 is TGTGCCATCAGACCGGGACAGGGGGCCGATGAGCAGTTCTTC. This gives the protein CAIRPGQGADEQFF.

The chain recombines TRBV4-2 with TRBJ1-5; tentative D call: TRBD1 (6 bases). This CDR3 region has 13 residues. Germline V gene lookup returns CDR1 LGHNA and CDR2 YNFKEQ. V shed 1 base and J shed 11 bases, with 12 bases lying between them. In DNA, the CDR3 is TGTGCCAGCAGCCAAGCACAGGGTGAAGCCCAGCATTTT. It codes for CASSQAQGEAQHF.

The chain has TRBV27 and TRBJ1-5; D is perhaps TRBD1 (6 bases). Per the germline V gene, CDR1 is MNHEY and CDR2 is SMNVEV (reference sequence). The CDR3 loop spans 20 amino acids. With 0 bases removed from V and 0 bases from J, the gap between germline ends came to 21 bases. CDR3 in amino acids: CASSLSGPTGGGYSNQPQHF. The CDR3 coding sequence is TGTGCCAGCAGTTTATCGGGGCCGACAGGCGGTGGGTATAGCAATCAGCCCCAGCATTTT.

The genes are TRBV7-2 and TRBJ1-1, with D maybe TRBD1 (6 bases). CDR1 is SGHTA and CDR2 is FQGNSA in the germline V gene. Trimming pared 6 bases from V and 2 bases from J, leaving 16 bases between. This CDR3 spans 15 amino acids. The chain's CDR3 is CASRIRGGVNTEAFF. The CDR3 nucleotides read TGTGCCAGCAGAATACGCGGGGGCGTTAACACTGAAGCTTTCTTT.

The chain combines TRBV19 with TRBJ2-5; possibly TRBD1 for D (6 bases). CDR3 length: 14 amino acids. Germline V gene data show CDR1 as LNHDA and CDR2 as SQIVND (reference sequence). V lost 5 bases and J lost 7, with 17 bases in between. CDR3 coding DNA: TGTGCCAGTAGTGCAGGGGCCCAGTTGGGGACCCAGTACTTC. This codes for CASSAGAQLGTQYF.

The V gene is TRBV25-1, the J gene TRBJ2-7; 7 bases are a match to TRBD1. The CDR3 runs to 13 residues. V lost 2 bases to trimming and J lost 6 bases; unmatched junction nucleotides: 4. CDR1 and CDR2 (germline): MGHDK, SYGVNS. CDR3 amino acids: CASSEPNRGEQYF. DNA for the CDR3: TGTGCCAGCAGTGAACCGAACAGGGGCGAGCAGTACTTC.

The chain combines TRBV5-4 with TRBJ2-7; possibly TRBD1 for D (5 bases). Looked up from germline, CDR1 is SGHNT and CDR2 is YYREEE (reference sequence). This CDR3 has 13 amino acids. Trimming took off 5 bases at V and 2 bases at J, with 11 bases between the two ends. The CDR3 spells CASSFDRTYEQYF. The CDR3 DNA follows: TGTGCCAGCAGTTTTGACAGAACCTACGAGCAGTACTTC.

This chain connects TRBV7-2 to TRBJ1-1; D unclear. CDR3 length: 15 amino acids. Germline CDR1 SGHTA, CDR2 FQGNSA. The ends were cut back, 5 bases at V and 3 bases at J, with 16 bases in the middle. The CDR3 protein is CASSPRGGRYTEAFF. The CDR3 DNA reads TGTGCCAGCAGCCCCCGGGGAGGGAGGTACACTGAAGCTTTCTTT. Supplemented by reference TRBV7-2 and TRBJ1-1, the full variable domain reads GAGVSQSPSNKVTEKGKDVELRCDPISGHTALYWYRQSLGQGLEFLIYFQGNSAPDKSGLPSDRFSAERTGGSVSTLTIQRTQQEDSAVYLCASSPRGGRYTEAFFGQGTRLTVV.

Written as DNA, the CDR3 is TGTGCCAGCTCACCCTTCCGGGACCCTAAGCAGGAGACCCAGTACTTC. This gives the protein CASSPFRDPKQETQYF. V usage is TRBV18 and J usage is TRBJ2-5; D is possibly TRBD1 or TRBD2 (5 bases each). V was cut by 3 bases and J by 5 bases, with 19 bases left in between. The CDR3 length is 16 residues. Germline CDR1 reads KGHSH; CDR2 reads LQKENI.

The chain uses TRBV19 and TRBJ1-1; D unresolved. This CDR3 is built from 17 residues. V was trimmed by 6 bases and J by 0 bases, leaving 20 bases between them. Germline V gives CDR1 LNHDA, CDR2 SQIVND (reference sequence). The CDR3 protein is CASSASGRSHMNTEAFF. The DNA for the CDR3 is TGTGCCAGTAGCGCATCGGGCAGGAGCCACATGAACACTGAAGCTTTCTTT.

The rearrangement joins TRBV6-4 to TRBJ1-1; no clear D. Trimming left V 0 bases short and J 1 base short, with 3 bases between. The germline V gene has CDR1 MRHNA and CDR2 SNTAGT. This CDR3 is built from 13 residues. In nucleotides, the CDR3 is TGTGCCAGCAGTGACTCACAGAACACTGAAGCTTTCTTT. This codes for CASSDSQNTEAFF.

The chain uses TRBV30 and TRBJ2-1; 7 bases are a match to TRBD1. Trimming removed 5 bases from V and 1 base from J; junction bases left unmatched: 5. The CDR3 loop spans 14 amino acids. The germline V gene has CDR1 GTSNPN and CDR2 SVGIG (reference sequence). CDR3 in DNA: TGTGCCTGGGGGAGACAGGGATCCTACAATGAGCAGTTCTTC. Translation: CAWGRQGSYNEQFF.

In its sample, this clone was seen once. This sequence joins TRBV20-1 and TRBJ2-7; D is unclear. V lost 3 bases and J 1 base, leaving 13 bases between the germline ends. The germline V gene encodes CDR1 DFQATT and CDR2 SNEGSKA (reference sequence). The CDR3 runs to 14 residues. The CDR3 DNA follows: TGCAGTGCTAGTCTGACCCCAACATCCTACGAGCAGTACTTC. As protein: CSASLTPTSYEQYF.

V usage is TRBV5-1 and J usage is TRBJ2-5, with TRBD1 identical over 8 bases. The CDR3 length is 15 residues. Germline CDR1 and CDR2: SGHRS and YFSETQ. The V segment lost 0 bases and the J segment 4 bases; nucleotides outside the gene matches: 5. CDR3 DNA: TGCGCCAGCAGCTTGGCCCGGACAGGGCCAGAGACCCAGTACTTC. Protein product: CASSLARTGPETQYF.